Given below is one T cell receptor beta chain in context. The V gene lost 5 bases and the J gene lost 7 bases, with 19 bases spanning the gap. Germline lookup yields CDR1 SEHNR and CDR2 FQNEAQ (reference sequence). The CDR3 consists of 15 residues. TCRdb analysed the 5' RACE reads with MiXCR anew, one entry per CDR3 protein. The profile covers fewer than 250,000 distinct CDR3 sequences, with over 9.5% appearing a single time and around 2.9% taken by the ten largest. This sample stems from a study of T-cell memory formation after mild COVID-19. Across the whole study: TCR clusters showed largely donor specificity.

The V call is TRBV7-9, the J call TRBJ2-3; D is possibly TRBD1 or TRBD2 (5 bases each). The receptor was derived from a man younger than 35 who had mild COVID-19 (a few samples of this study predate the infection). Cell type and time point are not known. Material for sequencing was PBMCs or a T cell subset sorted from them (not recorded which). CDR3 loop: CASSHTGLRSNTQYF. In DNA, the CDR3 is TGTGCCAGCAGCCATACAGGACTCCGTTCGAATACGCAGTATTTT.